Below, 10 T cell receptor beta chains from the same sample are listed, as sequenced in a study of blood T cell repertoires in COVID-19. Generated by immunoSEQ multiplex PCR, the TCRdb table keeps only in-frame clones and is missing some. The sample has 70,000 or so clones, about nine tenths seen once. The specimen sequenced was peripheral blood. The receptors stem from a woman over 75 with active COVID-19.

V usage is TRBV11-2 and J usage is TRBJ2-3; TRBD1 matches at 7 bases. The germline V gene encodes CDR1 SGHAT and CDR2 FQNNGV. CDR3 size: 18 residues. With V trimmed by 1 base and J by 1 base, 11 bases remained unmatched. CDR3 in amino acids: CASSLVPPDRRRTDTQYF. DNA for the CDR3: TGTGCCAGCAGCTTAGTGCCCCCGGACAGGCGACGCACAGATACGCAGTATTTT.

The CDR3 DNA is TGTGCCAGCAGTGAAGCCAGGGAAGGTGGTAATGGCTACACCTTC. Its protein is CASSEAREGGNGYTF. This chain joins TRBV2 and TRBJ1-2, with D perhaps TRBD1 (5 bases). V gave up 0 bases and J gave up 6 bases, with 14 bases separating them. This CDR3 has 15 residues. The V gene's germline CDR1 is SNHLY and CDR2 FYNNEI.

This clone was counted only a few times. The CDR3 coding sequence is TGTGCCAGCAGTTTACGGATGGAGGGACTAGCGGGAGGGGGCGGGGAGCTGTTTTTT. It specifies CASSLRMEGLAGGGGELFF. The rearrangement links TRBV28 to TRBJ2-2; 16 bases map to TRBD2. This CDR3 has 19 residues. The V segment lost 2 bases and the J segment 7 bases; nucleotides outside the gene matches: 10. Germline loops: CDR1 MDHEN, CDR2 SYDVKM.

This clone is a singleton in its sample. The chain has TRBV19 and TRBJ1-1; unclear D gene. CDR1 is LNHDA and CDR2 is SQIVND in the germline V gene (reference sequence). The CDR3 totals 13 residues. The V and J ends lost 2 bases and 4 bases respectively, with 8 bases between them. The CDR3 DNA follows: TGTGCCAGTAGTATAAGCTCCGGCACTGAAGCTTTCTTT. Its translation: CASSISSGTEAFF.

V gene TRBV5-1 combines with J gene TRBJ2-5, with unresolved D. This CDR3 is 13 amino acids long. Germline lookup yields CDR1 SGHRS and CDR2 YFSETQ. The V end was cut by 4 bases, the J end by 5 bases, with 12 bases between. The CDR3 bases are TGCGCCAGCAGCCCCCTCAGCGTTGAGACCCAGTACTTC. This sequence encodes CASSPLSVETQYF.

The V and J genes are TRBV24-1 and TRBJ2-3, with D maybe TRBD1 (5 bases). Trimming cost V 5 bases and J 2 bases, with 7 bases left between them. The germline V gene has CDR1 KGHDR and CDR2 SFDVKD. The CDR3 length is 13 residues. CDR3 protein: CATSGQNTDTQYF. The CDR3 DNA sequence: TGTGCCACCAGTGGACAGAACACAGATACGCAGTATTTT.

The gene calls are TRBV11-2 and TRBJ2-5; D is perhaps TRBD2 (5 bases). V lost 4 bases and J 5 bases, leaving 23 bases between the germline ends. Germline V lookup: CDR1 SGHAT, CDR2 FQNNGV. The CDR3 has 17 residues. Here the CDR3 reads CASSSKGYPGIWETQYF. As DNA, the CDR3 is TGTGCCAGCAGCTCAAAGGGTTACCCGGGGATTTGGGAGACCCAGTACTTC.

This chain joins TRBV5-4 and TRBJ2-7; TRBD2 matches 8 bases. This CDR3 contains 16 residues. Germline lookup yields CDR1 SGHNT and CDR2 YYREEE (reference sequence). V lost 4 bases to trimming and J lost 3 bases; unmatched junction nucleotides: 12. CDR3 sequence: CASSLGTGLVVYEQYF. CDR3 bases: TGTGCCAGCAGCCTCGGGACGGGACTAGTCGTCTACGAGCAGTACTTC. Drawing the rest from reference TRBV5-4 and TRBJ2-7, the complete variable domain is ETGVTQSPTHLIKTRGQQVTLRCSSQSGHNTVSWYQQALGQGPQFIFQYYREEENGRGNFPPRFSGLQFPNYSSELNVNALELDDSALYLCASSLGTGLVVYEQYFGPGTRLTVT.

This chain links TRBV7-8 with TRBJ2-3; TRBD2 might be the D (5 bases). V shed 5 bases and J shed 4 bases, with 13 bases lying between them. The germline V gene has CDR1 SGHVS and CDR2 FQNEAQ. This CDR3 comprises 14 residues. CDR3 sequence (DNA): TGTGCCAGCAGCACCCTCCGGGGTTCAGATACGCAGTATTTT. Its protein is CASSTLRGSDTQYF.

This clone was recorded once. The chain couples TRBV27 to TRBJ2-7; TRBD1 aligns across 7 bases. The CDR3 spans 15 residues. V shed 4 bases, J shed 8 bases, and the junction held 14 bases outside the gene matches. Germline V gene lookup returns CDR1 MNHEY and CDR2 SMNVEV (reference sequence). The CDR3 coding sequence is TGTGCCAGCAGTTCTCGTGAGGGCAGGGGGATTAAGCAGTACTTC. It translates to CASSSREGRGIKQYF.